A single sample gave rise to the 31 T cell receptor beta chains below, sequenced in a study of beta chain features in type 1 diabetes (dated by TCRdb to between 2017 and 2018). The research as a whole found: Type 1 diabetes patients showed a moderate but significant shortening of TCRB CDR3 length in all four CD4+ subsets.

For these receptors, no antigen is known. Receptors were amplified or captured by the immunoSEQ multiplex PCR assay. The entire amount of isolated RNA was reverse transcribed using the High Capacity cDNA Reverse Transcription Kit, so the sequenced TCRB transcripts were expressed ones. In TCRdb, the immuneACCESS table is reduced to in-frame sequences with V and J assigned. These tables do not hold every clone; where another copy was compared, an unresolved V gene accounts for under half, and the others remain unexplained. This sample is represented by about 370,000 clones; around a tenth of them were singletons. The ten largest account for about 0.63% of the sample. Specimen: central memory CD4+ T cells from blood. The source is a man in his thirties or forties with type 1 diabetes.

This clone was detected a few times. The chain uses TRBV10-1 and TRBJ2-1; TRBD2 agrees at 7 bases. The CDR3 length is 15 residues. CDR1 and CDR2 (germline): WNHNN, SYGVQD (reference sequence). Germline trimming cut 6 bases from V and 5 bases from J; bases unmatched to any gene: 10. In DNA, the CDR3 is TGCGCCAGCAGCTCCGGGACTACTGCCCACAATGAGCAGTTCTTC. This sequence encodes CASSSGTTAHNEQFF.

The V call is TRBV6-5, the J call TRBJ2-1; D possibly corresponds to TRBD2 (5 bases). The V and J ends lost 5 bases and 9 bases respectively, with 14 bases between them. This CDR3 comprises 13 residues. CDR1 is MNHEY, CDR2 SVGAGI, per germline. The chain's CDR3 is CASSIGPGGEQFF. DNA for the CDR3: TGTGCCAGCAGTATCGGGCCTGGAGGTGAGCAGTTCTTC.

Regarding this clone: The same CDR3 also results from other DNA sequences found in this sample. The CDR3 DNA reads TGTGCCAGCAGCTTGACCAGTCAAGAGACCCAGTACTTC. Translating it yields CASSLTSQETQYF. The chain uses TRBV5-4 and TRBJ2-5; D ambiguous. The V and J ends lost 1 base and 2 bases respectively, with 6 bases between them. Germline V lookup: CDR1 SGHNT, CDR2 YYREEE (reference sequence). The CDR3 is 13 residues long.

The chain recombines TRBV18 with TRBJ2-1; TRBD1 agrees at 7 bases. The CDR3 runs 16 residues. Germline V gene sequence: CDR1 KGHSH, CDR2 LQKENI. V shed 3 bases and J 1 base; nucleotides not matched to a gene: 6. CDR3 DNA sequence: TGTGCCAGCTCACCGACAGGGTTGCGGTCCTACAATGAGCAGTTCTTC. Its translation is CASSPTGLRSYNEQFF.

V gene TRBV5-4 combines with J gene TRBJ2-7, with no clear D. This CDR3 is built from 14 residues. V lost 4 bases and J 2 bases, leaving 13 bases between the germline ends. Germline CDR1 is SGHNT and CDR2 is YYREEE (reference sequence). CDR3 protein: CASSLVTGTYEQYF. CDR3 sequence (DNA): TGTGCCAGCAGCCTCGTAACTGGAACCTACGAGCAGTACTTC.

This clone was seen more than once but under ten times. The chain joins TRBV11-3 to TRBJ2-5; D unresolved. Deletions cut 3 bases from V and 3 bases from J, with 5 bases between. Per the germline V gene, CDR1 is SGHNT and CDR2 is YENEEA. The CDR3 totals 12 residues. The CDR3 loop is CASSFKEETQYF. The CDR3 coding sequence is TGTGCCAGCAGCTTTAAGGAAGAGACCCAGTACTTC. Full variable domain (rest looked up from reference TRBV11-3 and TRBJ2-5): EAGVVQSPRYKIIEKKQPVAFWCNPISGHNTLYWYLQNLGQGPELLIRYENEEAVDDSQLPKDRFSAERLKGVDSTLKIQPAELGDSAVYLCASSFKEETQYFGPGTRLLVL.

This clone showed up many times. It may be a read error: a sequence one base away is much more abundant. The chain has TRBV7-2 and TRBJ2-7; D is unclear. CDR1 is SGHTA and CDR2 is FQGNSA in the germline V gene. The CDR3 totals 11 residues. The ends were cut back, 6 bases at V and 3 bases at J, with 6 bases in the middle. The CDR3 spells CASSNYYEQYF. CDR3 DNA: TGTGCCAGCAGTAACTACTACGAGCAGTACTTC.

The rearrangement links TRBV6-6 to TRBJ2-1; a weak D match, TRBD2 (5 bases). The germline V gene encodes CDR1 MNHNY and CDR2 SVGAGI (reference sequence). With 5 bases removed from V and 12 bases from J, the gap between germline ends came to 14 bases. The CDR3 length is 12 residues. CDR3 sequence reads: CASSISEVGQFF. The CDR3 region has the DNA TGTGCCAGCAGTATCTCGGAGGTTGGGCAGTTCTTC.

The chain uses TRBV29-1 and TRBJ2-5, with 8 bases aligning to TRBD2. After removal of 6 bases from V and 5 bases from J, the junction contained 5 bases not matched to a gene. This CDR3 has 12 residues. Looked up from germline, CDR1 is SQVTM and CDR2 is ANQGSEA. The CDR3 protein is CSVGIAGETQYF. CDR3 nucleotide sequence: TGCAGCGTGGGAATAGCGGGGGAGACCCAGTACTTC. Using reference TRBV29-1 and TRBJ2-5 for the parts outside the CDR3, the full variable domain is SAVISQKPSRDICQRGTSLTIQCQVDSQVTMMFWYRQQPGQSLTLIATANQGSEATYESGFVIDKFPISRPNLTFSTLTVSNMSPEDSSIYLCSVGIAGETQYFGPGTRLLVL.

This clone has just a few counts. The CDR3 reads CASMGQANYGYTF. Here the CDR3 DNA reads TGTGCCAGTATGGGACAGGCTAACTATGGCTACACCTTC. The rearrangement uses TRBV19 and TRBJ1-2; 8 nucleotides align to TRBD1. CDR1 is LNHDA, CDR2 SQIVND, per germline (reference sequence). The CDR3 has 13 residues. Trimming at V came to 7 bases and at J to 0 bases, leaving 1 base not matched to a gene.

This clone has only a few counts. This rearrangement joins TRBV19 to TRBJ1-5; D possibly corresponds to TRBD1 (6 bases). The CDR3 runs 14 residues. V was shortened by 7 bases and J by 7 bases, with 17 bases between the two germline ends. CDR1 and CDR2 from the germline V gene are LNHDA and SQIVND (reference sequence). The CDR3: CASTRDTIGQPQHF. DNA of the CDR3: TGTGCCAGTACGAGGGACACCATTGGCCAGCCCCAGCATTTT.

The chain couples TRBV28 to TRBJ1-6, with TRBD1 as a possible D gene (6 bases). The CDR3 totals 14 residues. V was trimmed by 5 bases and J by 8 bases, leaving 13 bases between them. CDR1 MDHEN and CDR2 SYDVKM come from the germline V gene. The chain's CDR3 is CASSLTGRDSPLHF. The CDR3 nucleotides are TGTGCCAGCAGTCTCACAGGGAGAGATTCACCCCTCCACTTT.

This clone has just a few counts. The chain recombines TRBV5-6 with TRBJ2-6, with D possibly being TRBD1 (6 bases). Germline V gives CDR1 SGHDT, CDR2 YYEEEE. The CDR3 contains 14 residues. V was shortened by 4 bases and J by 3 bases, with 8 bases between the two germline ends. The CDR3, as DNA: TGTGCCAGCAGCACAGGGAATGGGGCCAACGTCCTGACTTTC. Encoded protein: CASSTGNGANVLTF. The variable domain in full, with the rest retrieved from reference TRBV5-6 and TRBJ2-6, is DAGVTQSPTHLIKTRGQQVTLRCSPKSGHDTVSWYQQALGQGPQFIFQYYEEEERQRGNFPDRFSGHQFPNYSSELNVNALLLGDSALYLCASSTGNGANVLTFGAGSRLTVL.

The genes are TRBV7-6 and TRBJ2-3; TRBD1 agrees at 8 bases. V lost 1 base, J lost 6 bases, and 15 bases stayed unmatched. Germline assignment: CDR1 SGHVS and CDR2 FNYEAQ. The CDR3 loop spans 18 amino acids. The chain's CDR3 is CASSLGGWGAGGADTQYF. CDR3 nucleotides: TGTGCCAGCAGCTTAGGAGGTTGGGGGGCAGGGGGCGCGGATACGCAGTATTTT.

This clone was counted only a few times. A much larger clonotype is one base distant, so this may be a read error. This chain connects TRBV6-6 to TRBJ2-3; D is tentatively TRBD1 or TRBD2 (5 bases each). The CDR3 extends over 14 amino acids. Per the germline V gene, CDR1 is MNHNY and CDR2 is SVGAGI (reference sequence). Trimming stripped 2 bases from V and 4 bases from J, with 10 bases between. CDR3 nucleotide sequence: TGTGCCAGCAGTTACGGGGGAGAGGCAGATACGCAGTATTTT. This codes for CASSYGGEADTQYF.

The chain links TRBV27 to TRBJ1-5; D gene ambiguous. This CDR3 comprises 15 residues. Germline V gene data show CDR1 as MNHEY and CDR2 as SMNVEV (reference sequence). Trimming pared 6 bases from V and 0 bases from J, leaving 12 bases between. The chain's CDR3 is CASRGGSLSNQPQHF. DNA for the CDR3: TGTGCCAGCAGGGGAGGAAGTCTTAGCAATCAGCCCCAGCATTTT.

This clone was picked up a small number of times. This chain uses TRBV19 with TRBJ1-2; D is uncertain. This CDR3 region has 16 residues. The germline V gene has CDR1 LNHDA and CDR2 SQIVND (reference sequence). Trimming took off 0 bases at V and 4 bases at J, with 15 bases between the two ends. CDR3 amino acids: CASSIDHKGLGYGYTF. The CDR3 DNA is TGTGCCAGTAGTATAGATCATAAGGGTTTGGGCTATGGCTACACCTTC.

In its sample, this clone was seen a few times. The chain has TRBV29-1 and TRBJ2-5; 8 bases map to TRBD1. V was pared by 5 bases and J by 7 bases, with 9 bases of the junction left unmatched. Germline V lookup: CDR1 SQVTM, CDR2 ANQGSEA. The CDR3 runs to 13 residues. In DNA, the CDR3 is TGCAGCGTTCGACTAATACAGGGGGGGACCCAGTACTTC. Translation gives CSVRLIQGGTQYF. The full variable domain, in which reference TRBV29-1 and TRBJ2-5 provide the parts outside the CDR3, is SAVISQKPSRDICQRGTSLTIQCQVDSQVTMMFWYRQQPGQSLTLIATANQGSEATYESGFVIDKFPISRPNLTFSTLTVSNMSPEDSSIYLCSVRLIQGGTQYFGPGTRLLVL.

The chain employs TRBV11-2 and TRBJ2-1, with 8 bases lining up with TRBD2. Germline values: CDR1 SGHAT, CDR2 FQNNGV. The CDR3 has 15 residues. The J segment lost 0 bases and the V segment lost 5 bases, leaving 3 bases of the junction unmatched. The CDR3 coding sequence is TGTGCCAGCAGCGTTAGCGGGGCCTCCTACAATGAGCAGTTCTTC. Its translation is CASSVSGASYNEQFF. Supplemented by reference TRBV11-2 and TRBJ2-1, the full variable domain reads EAGVAQSPRYKIIEKRQSVAFWCNPISGHATLYWYQQILGQGPKLLIQFQNNGVVDDSQLPKDRFSAERLKGVDSTLKIQPAKLEDSAVYLCASSVSGASYNEQFFGPGTRLTVL.

This clone came up a few times. The gene calls are TRBV2 and TRBJ1-5; D gene ambiguous. V lost 8 bases and J 1 base, leaving 9 bases between the germline ends. CDR1 is SNHLY and CDR2 is FYNNEI in the germline V gene. This CDR3 has 13 residues. The CDR3 DNA reads TGTGCCAGCTGCACACAGAGCAATCAGCCCCAGCATTTT. Residues: CASCTQSNQPQHF.

This clone was seen a handful of times. The chain uses TRBV18 and TRBJ1-1; D is unresolved. Trimming pared 6 bases from V and 4 bases from J, leaving 12 bases between. There are 13 residues in the CDR3. Germline CDR1 is KGHSH and CDR2 is LQKENI. CDR3 nucleotides: TGTGCCAGCTCCGTATACTATCGCACTGAAGCTTTCTTT. This codes for CASSVYYRTEAFF.

The chain couples TRBV11-3 to TRBJ2-2, with 14 positions matching TRBD2. Trimming at V came to 5 bases and at J to 7 bases, leaving 6 bases not matched to a gene. The CDR3 loop spans 16 amino acids. In germline, CDR1 is SGHNT, CDR2 YENEEA. The CDR3 sequence: CASSKTSGRAGGELFF. For the CDR3, the DNA is TGTGCCAGCAGCAAGACTAGCGGGAGGGCCGGCGGGGAGCTGTTTTTT.

This clone was seen only a few times. The chain uses TRBV14 and TRBJ2-3; D is perhaps TRBD2 (6 bases). Germline CDR1 reads SGHDN; CDR2 reads FVKESK. The V end lost 0 bases, the J end lost 1 base, and 11 bases lay between the germline ends. The CDR3 spans 16 residues. The CDR3, as DNA: TGTGCCAGCAGCCAAGATAAACGGAGGGGCACAGATACGCAGTATTTT. It codes for CASSQDKRRGTDTQYF.

The table lists this clone with a few counts. The gene calls are TRBV28 and TRBJ2-1; D ambiguous. V was pared by 3 bases and J by 7 bases, with 4 bases between. Germline loops: CDR1 MDHEN, CDR2 SYDVKM. This CDR3 has 11 residues. The CDR3 protein is CASSFSNEQFF. CDR3 bases: TGTGCCAGCAGTTTCTCAAATGAGCAGTTCTTC.

A few counts support this clone. The chain carries TRBV19 and TRBJ2-7; 7 nucleotides agree with TRBD1. The CDR3 extends over 13 amino acids. J was trimmed by 3 bases and V by 10 bases; bases with no gene match: 9. Germline V gives CDR1 LNHDA, CDR2 SQIVND (reference sequence). The CDR3 bases are TGTGCCACTTCCAGGGGGAAGAACTACGAGCAGTACTTC. Translating gives CATSRGKNYEQYF.

This clone was detected only a few times. The rearrangement uses TRBV9 and TRBJ2-5; 8 bases align to TRBD1. Germline trimming cut 3 bases from V and 5 bases from J; bases unmatched to any gene: 6. Germline lookup yields CDR1 SGDLS and CDR2 YYNGEE. This CDR3 is 14 amino acids long. DNA of the CDR3: TGTGCCAGCAGCGCTCGGACAGGGACGGAGACCCAGTACTTC. Residues: CASSARTGTETQYF.

This clone was picked up a small number of times. One end of the junction varies from germline; a read error may be responsible. The chain couples TRBV10-3 to TRBJ1-1; D is unresolved. This CDR3 spans 13 amino acids. Germline V gives CDR1 ENHRY, CDR2 SYGVKD. This CDR3 is CASSRTVNTEAFF. The CDR3 bases are TGTGCCAGCAGTAGGACGGTGAACACTGAAGCTTTCTTT.

The V gene is TRBV5-5, the J gene TRBJ1-5, with D uncertain. Germline V gene lookup returns CDR1 SGHKS and CDR2 YYEKEE (reference sequence). The ends were cut back, 3 bases at V and 0 bases at J, with 13 bases in the middle. The CDR3 extends over 16 amino acids. The CDR3 DNA sequence: TGTGCCAGCAGCTCAACTTCTGGGTCTAGCAATCAGCCCCAGCATTTT. Its protein product is CASSSTSGSSNQPQHF.

This clone has just a few counts. The sample contains more than one DNA sequence encoding this CDR3. This chain uses TRBV4-3 with TRBJ2-7, with D maybe TRBD2 (6 bases). Trimming took 0 bases from V and 4 from J, leaving 13 bases between them. The CDR3 covers 15 residues. Germline lookup yields CDR1 LGHNA and CDR2 YSLEER. The CDR3 sequence: CASSQEGRMNYEQYF. DNA for the CDR3: TGCGCCAGCAGCCAAGAAGGGAGGATGAATTACGAGCAGTACTTC.

The chain uses TRBV7-9 and TRBJ2-2; D ambiguous. Germline loops: CDR1 SEHNR, CDR2 FQNEAQ (reference sequence). The CDR3 extends over 13 amino acids. CDR3 nucleotides: TGTGTCATTTCCGTCTCGAACACCGGGGAGCTGTTTTTT. This gives the protein CVISVSNTGELFF.

This chain uses TRBV6-6 with TRBJ1-1; 10 bases are shared with TRBD1. The CDR3 has 15 amino acids. V lost 2 bases, J lost 3 bases, and 3 bases stayed unmatched. CDR1 is MNHNY, CDR2 SVGAGI, per germline (reference sequence). The DNA of the CDR3 is TGTGCCAGCAGTTACCCGGACAGGGGGGACACTGAAGCTTTCTTT. Amino acids: CASSYPDRGDTEAFF.